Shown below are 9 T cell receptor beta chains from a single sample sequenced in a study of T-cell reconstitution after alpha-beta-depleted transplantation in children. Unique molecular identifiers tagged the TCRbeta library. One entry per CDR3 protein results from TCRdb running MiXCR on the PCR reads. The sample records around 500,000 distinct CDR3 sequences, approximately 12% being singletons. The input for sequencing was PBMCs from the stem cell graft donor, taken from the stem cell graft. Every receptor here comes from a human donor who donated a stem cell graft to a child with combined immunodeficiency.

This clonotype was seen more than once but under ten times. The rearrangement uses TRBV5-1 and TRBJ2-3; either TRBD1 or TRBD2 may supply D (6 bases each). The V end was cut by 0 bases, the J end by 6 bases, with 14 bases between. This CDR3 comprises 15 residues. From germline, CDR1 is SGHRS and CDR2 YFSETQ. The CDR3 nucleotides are TGCGCCAGCAGCTTGGATCCGGGGGCGGCGGATACGCAGTATTTT. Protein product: CASSLDPGAADTQYF. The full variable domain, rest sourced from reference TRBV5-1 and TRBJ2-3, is KAGVTQTPRYLIKTRGQQVTLSCSPISGHRSVSWYQQTPGQGLQFLFEYFSETQRNKGNFPGRFSGRQFSNSRSEMNVSTLELGDSALYLCASSLDPGAADTQYFGPGTRLTVL.

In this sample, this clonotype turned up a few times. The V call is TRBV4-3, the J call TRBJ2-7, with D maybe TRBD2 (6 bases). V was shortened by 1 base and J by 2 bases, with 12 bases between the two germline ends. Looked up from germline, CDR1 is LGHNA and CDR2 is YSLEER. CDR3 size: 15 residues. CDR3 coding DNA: TGCGCCAGCAGCCAAGCCGTGCGGGGTGCCTACGAGCAGTACTTC. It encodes CASSQAVRGAYEQYF.

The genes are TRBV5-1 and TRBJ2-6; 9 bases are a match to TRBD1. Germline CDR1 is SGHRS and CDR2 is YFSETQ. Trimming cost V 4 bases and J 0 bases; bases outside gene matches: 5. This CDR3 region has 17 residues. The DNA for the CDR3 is TGCGCCAGCAGCCTACCGGGACAGGGCTCTGGGGCCAACGTCCTGACTTTC. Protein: CASSLPGQGSGANVLTF.

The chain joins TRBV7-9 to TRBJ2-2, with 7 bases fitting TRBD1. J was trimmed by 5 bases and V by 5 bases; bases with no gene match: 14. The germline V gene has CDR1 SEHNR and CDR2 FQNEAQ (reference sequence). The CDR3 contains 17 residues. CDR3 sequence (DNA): TGTGCCAGCAGCCACCGGATAGGGGGCGCAGGAACCGGGGAGCTGTTTTTT. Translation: CASSHRIGGAGTGELFF.

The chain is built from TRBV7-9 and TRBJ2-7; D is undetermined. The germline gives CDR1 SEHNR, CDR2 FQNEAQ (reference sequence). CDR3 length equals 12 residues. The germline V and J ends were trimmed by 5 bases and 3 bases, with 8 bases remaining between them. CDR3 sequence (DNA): TGTGCCAGCAGCCCCCAACACTACGAGCAGTACTTC. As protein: CASSPQHYEQYF.

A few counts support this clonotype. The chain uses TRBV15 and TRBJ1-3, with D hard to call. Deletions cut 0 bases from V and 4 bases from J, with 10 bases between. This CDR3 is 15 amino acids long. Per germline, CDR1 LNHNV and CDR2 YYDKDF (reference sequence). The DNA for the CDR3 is TGTGCCACCAGCAGAGATCGAGGTGGAGGAAACACCATATATTTT. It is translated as CATSRDRGGGNTIYF.

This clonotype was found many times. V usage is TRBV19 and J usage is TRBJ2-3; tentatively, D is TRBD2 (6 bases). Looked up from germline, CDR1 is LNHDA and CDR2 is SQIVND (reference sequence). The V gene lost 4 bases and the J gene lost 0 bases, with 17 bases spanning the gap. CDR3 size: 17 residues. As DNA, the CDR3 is TGTGCCAGTAGTACGGGATGGGGACTTCTGAGCACAGATACGCAGTATTTT. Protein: CASSTGWGLLSTDTQYF.

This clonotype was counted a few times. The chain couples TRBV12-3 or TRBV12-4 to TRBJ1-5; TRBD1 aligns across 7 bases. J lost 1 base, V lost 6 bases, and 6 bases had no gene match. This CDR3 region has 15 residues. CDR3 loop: CASRSAGGSNQPQHF. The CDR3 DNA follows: TGTGCCAGCAGGTCGGCAGGGGGAAGCAATCAGCCCCAGCATTTT.

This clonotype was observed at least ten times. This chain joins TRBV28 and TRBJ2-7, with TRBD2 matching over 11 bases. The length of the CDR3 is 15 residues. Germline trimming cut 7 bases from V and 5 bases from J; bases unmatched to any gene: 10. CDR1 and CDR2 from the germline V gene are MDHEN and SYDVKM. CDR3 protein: CASTRGPGLADEQYF. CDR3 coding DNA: TGTGCCAGCACCAGAGGACCGGGACTAGCGGACGAGCAGTACTTC. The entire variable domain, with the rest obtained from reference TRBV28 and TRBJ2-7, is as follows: DVKVTQSSRYLVKRTGEKVFLECVQDMDHENMFWYRQDPGLGLRLIYFSYDVKMKEKGDIPEGYSVSREKKERFSLILESASTNQTSMYLCASTRGPGLADEQYFGPGTRLTVT.